This T cell receptor beta chain was captured by sequencing in a study of blood T cell repertoires in COVID-19. Study background: Acute-phase and convalescent COVID-19 samples originated in the United States, Italy and Spain.

Source study methods: Researchers report that nucleated cell counts were estimated from reference gene primer amplification. Some clones are missing from TCRdb's copy, which holds only in-frame ones; the method was immunoSEQ multiplex PCR. V, J and clone size reflect that table, while D and trimming were determined from the DNA. The table records around 30,000 clones, roughly 93% of them present only once. The J segment lost 4 bases and the V segment lost 6 bases, leaving 12 bases of the junction unmatched. Looked up from germline, CDR1 is MNHNY and CDR2 is SVGAGI (reference sequence). This CDR3 has 16 residues.

The sequenced sample was peripheral blood. This chain connects TRBV6-6 to TRBJ2-3; 8 bases map to TRBD1. The receptor's source is a male donor with active COVID-19. CDR3 DNA: TGTGCCAGCAGCCCCGGACAGGGCATATTGGCAGATACGCAGTATTTT. Translating it yields CASSPGQGILADTQYF.